Following are 11 T cell receptor beta chains from one sample sequenced in a study of blood T cell repertoires in COVID-19. TCRdb keeps only in-frame clones here, not all; method: immunoSEQ multiplex PCR. The sample consists of fewer than 500,000 clones, around 87% of them appearing once. Sequencing was carried out using PBMCs or T cells enriched from blood (not recorded which). The receptors derive from a man in his thirties or forties who had recovered from COVID-19.

This clone was detected only once. V usage is TRBV27 and J usage is TRBJ2-2; 7 bases agree with TRBD2. Germline V lookup: CDR1 MNHEY, CDR2 SMNVEV (reference sequence). The CDR3 is 16 amino acids. V was clipped by 6 bases and J by 5 bases; unmatched bases: 12. The CDR3: CASSHTTGGWTGELFF. The CDR3 DNA reads as TGTGCCAGCAGCCATACGACCGGGGGGTGGACCGGGGAGCTGTTTTTT.

V and J are TRBV9 and TRBJ2-1; 10 bases are shared with TRBD1. The CDR3 has 15 amino acids. V shed 0 bases, J shed 3 bases, and the junction held 0 bases outside the gene matches. Germline CDR1 SGDLS, CDR2 YYNGEE. This chain's CDR3 is CASSVGDRGYNEQFF. The CDR3 DNA reads TGTGCCAGCAGCGTAGGGGACAGGGGCTACAATGAGCAGTTCTTC.

This clone was detected only once. The gene calls are TRBV7-2 and TRBJ1-5, with 9 bases matching TRBD1. The CDR3 is made up of 18 amino acids. Trimming cost V 5 bases and J 1 base; bases outside gene matches: 12. From germline, CDR1 is SGHTA and CDR2 FQGNSA. DNA of the CDR3: TGTGCCAGCAGCCCTTTTCGTGGGGGACAGGGAAGCAATCAGCCCCAGCATTTT. This encodes CASSPFRGGQGSNQPQHF.

This clone was seen only a few times. The chain joins TRBV6-6 to TRBJ2-1; 7 bases align to TRBD1. V shed 6 bases and J 0 bases; nucleotides not matched to a gene: 20. Germline-derived CDR1 and CDR2 are MNHNY and SVGAGI (reference sequence). The length of the CDR3 is 20 residues. The CDR3 here is CASSQGSGTAVSSSYNEQFF. CDR3 in DNA: TGTGCCAGCAGCCAGGGATCCGGGACAGCCGTCTCGTCCTCCTACAATGAGCAGTTCTTC.

The chain uses TRBV4-3 and TRBJ2-7; 10 nucleotides agree with TRBD1. This CDR3 region has 14 residues. Germline values: CDR1 LGHNA, CDR2 YSLEER. Trimming removed 3 bases from V and 5 bases from J; junction bases left unmatched: 4. The CDR3 DNA is TGCGCCAGCAGCCAGGACAGGGGGGTGGACGAGCAGTACTTC. Protein product: CASSQDRGVDEQYF.

The J gene is TRBJ1-4, the V gene TRBV2; 10 nucleotides line up with TRBD1. This CDR3 comprises 15 residues. Germline V lookup: CDR1 SNHLY, CDR2 FYNNEI. V lost 6 bases and J lost 8; bases outside the gene matches: 9. The CDR3 here is CASSQTGTGDEKLFF. The CDR3 nucleotides are TGTGCCAGCAGCCAAACCGGGACAGGGGACGAAAAACTGTTTTTT.

As for this clone: It may be a read error: a sequence one base away is much more abundant. DNA for the CDR3: TGTGCCAGCAGTTTACAGGGGGCGACTGAAGCTTTCTTT. Amino acid sequence: CASSLQGATEAFF. The chain uses TRBV5-5 and TRBJ1-1; 9 bases are a match to TRBD1. The CDR3 contains 13 residues. V was pared by 5 bases and J by 5 bases, with 4 bases of the junction left unmatched. The V gene's germline CDR1 is SGHKS and CDR2 YYEKEE (reference sequence). The complete variable domain, with remaining parts taken from reference TRBV5-5 and TRBJ1-1, reads DAGVTQSPTHLIKTRGQQVTLRCSPISGHKSVSWYQQVLGQGPQFIFQYYEKEERGRGNFPDRFSARQFPNYSSELNVNALLLGDSALYLCASSLQGATEAFFGQGTRLTVV.

For this clone: This may be a read error, as it is one base from a much larger clone. This sequence joins TRBV9 and TRBJ2-3; TRBD2 matches at 11 bases. V lost 5 bases and J lost 1; bases outside the gene matches: 0. CDR3 length: 14 amino acids. Germline assignment: CDR1 SGDLS and CDR2 YYNGEE. The CDR3 region is CASSSGGGTDTQYF. The DNA of the CDR3 is TGTGCCAGCAGTAGCGGGGGGGGCACAGATACGCAGTATTTT. The complete variable domain, with remaining parts taken from reference TRBV9 and TRBJ2-3, reads DSGVTQTPKHLITATGQRVTLRCSPRSGDLSVYWYQQSLDQGLQFLIQYYNGEERAKGNILERFSAQQFPDLHSELNLSSLELGDSALYFCASSSGGGTDTQYFGPGTRLTVL.

The genes are TRBV9 and TRBJ2-2; 8 bases are a match to TRBD1. The CDR3 is made up of 19 amino acids. CDR1 is SGDLS and CDR2 is YYNGEE in the germline V gene. V trimming: 0 bases; J trimming: 7 bases; junction bases outside the gene matches: 17. In nucleotides, the CDR3 is TGTGCCAGCAGCGTAGCCAGGGGGCTGAATTTAGCGGACAGCGGGGAGCTGTTTTTT. This gives the protein CASSVARGLNLADSGELFF.

The chain has TRBV12-3 or TRBV12-4 and TRBJ1-2, with a tentative D call TRBD1 (5 bases). V was cut by 7 bases and J by 0 bases, with 9 bases left in between. The CDR3 has 13 amino acids. The DNA of the CDR3 is TGTGCCAGCAATCGGACACCTAACTATGGCTACACCTTC. Translation: CASNRTPNYGYTF.

The chain has TRBV7-9 and TRBJ2-7; D possibly corresponds to TRBD2 (5 bases). The CDR3 has 13 amino acids. Germline V gene sequence: CDR1 SEHNR, CDR2 FQNEAQ (reference sequence). Trimming took off 6 bases at V and 1 base at J, with 10 bases between the two ends. CDR3 DNA: TGTGCCAGCAGTCTCCCGGGATCCTACGAGCAGTACTTC. Translating it yields CASSLPGSYEQYF.